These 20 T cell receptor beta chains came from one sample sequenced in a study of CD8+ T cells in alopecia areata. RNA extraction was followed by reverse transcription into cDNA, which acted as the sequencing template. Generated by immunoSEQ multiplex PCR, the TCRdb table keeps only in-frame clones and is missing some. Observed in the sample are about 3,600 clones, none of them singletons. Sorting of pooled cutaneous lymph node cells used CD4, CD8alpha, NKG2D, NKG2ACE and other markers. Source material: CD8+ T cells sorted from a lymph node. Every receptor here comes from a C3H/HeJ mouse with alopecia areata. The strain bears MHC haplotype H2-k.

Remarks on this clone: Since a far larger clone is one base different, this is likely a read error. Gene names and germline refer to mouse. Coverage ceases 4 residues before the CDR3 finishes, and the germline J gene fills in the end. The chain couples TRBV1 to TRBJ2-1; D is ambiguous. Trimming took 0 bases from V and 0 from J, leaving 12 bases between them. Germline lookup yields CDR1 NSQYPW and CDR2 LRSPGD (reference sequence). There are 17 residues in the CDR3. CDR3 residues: CTCSADSRSVNYAEQFF. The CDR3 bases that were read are TGCACCTGCAGTGCAGATTCCAGGAGCGTTAACTATGCT.

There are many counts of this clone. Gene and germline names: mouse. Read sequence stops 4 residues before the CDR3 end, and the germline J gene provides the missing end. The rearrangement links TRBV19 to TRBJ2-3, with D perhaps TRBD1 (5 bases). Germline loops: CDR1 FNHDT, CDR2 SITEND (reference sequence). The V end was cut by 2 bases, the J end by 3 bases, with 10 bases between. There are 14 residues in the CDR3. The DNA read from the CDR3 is TGTGCCAGCAGTATCGCAGGGTGGGCAGAA. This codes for CASSIAGWAE. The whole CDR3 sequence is CASSIAGWAETLYF.

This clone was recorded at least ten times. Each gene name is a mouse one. The part of the CDR3 DNA that was read is TGTGCCAGCAGTGATGAGGGAGAC. This gives the protein CASSDEGD. The full CDR3 protein is CASSDEGDTQYF. The genes are TRBV13-1 and TRBJ2-5, with D unclear. Sequencing ends 4 residues short of the CDR3 end; the germline J gene provides the rest. CDR1 and CDR2 from the germline V gene are NSHNY and SYGAGN. This CDR3 region has 12 residues.

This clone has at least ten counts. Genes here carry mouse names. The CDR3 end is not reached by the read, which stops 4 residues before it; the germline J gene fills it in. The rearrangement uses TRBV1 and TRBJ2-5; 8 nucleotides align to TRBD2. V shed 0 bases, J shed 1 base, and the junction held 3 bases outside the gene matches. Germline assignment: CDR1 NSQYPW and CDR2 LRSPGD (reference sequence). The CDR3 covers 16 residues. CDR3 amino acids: CTCSAEVGGYQDTQYF. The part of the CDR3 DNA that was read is TGCACCTGCAGTGCAGAGGTGGGGGGGTACCAAGAC.

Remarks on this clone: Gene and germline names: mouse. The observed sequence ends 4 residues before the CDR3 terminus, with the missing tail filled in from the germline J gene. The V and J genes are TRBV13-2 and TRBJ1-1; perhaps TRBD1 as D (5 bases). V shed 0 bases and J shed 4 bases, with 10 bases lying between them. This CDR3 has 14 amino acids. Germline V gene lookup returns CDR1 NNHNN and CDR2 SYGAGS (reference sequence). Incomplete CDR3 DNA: TGTGCCAGCGGTGATGGGGGGGTCGGCACA. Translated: CASGDGGVGT. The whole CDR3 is CASGDGGVGTEVFF.

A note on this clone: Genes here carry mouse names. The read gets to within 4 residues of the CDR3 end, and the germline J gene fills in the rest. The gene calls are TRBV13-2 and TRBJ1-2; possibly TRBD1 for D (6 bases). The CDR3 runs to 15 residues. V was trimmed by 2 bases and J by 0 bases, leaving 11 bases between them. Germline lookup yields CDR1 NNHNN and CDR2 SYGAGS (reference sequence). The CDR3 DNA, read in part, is TGTGCCAGCGGTGACCCGGACAGTTCAAACTCC. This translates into CASGDPDSSNS. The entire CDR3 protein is CASGDPDSSNSDYTF.

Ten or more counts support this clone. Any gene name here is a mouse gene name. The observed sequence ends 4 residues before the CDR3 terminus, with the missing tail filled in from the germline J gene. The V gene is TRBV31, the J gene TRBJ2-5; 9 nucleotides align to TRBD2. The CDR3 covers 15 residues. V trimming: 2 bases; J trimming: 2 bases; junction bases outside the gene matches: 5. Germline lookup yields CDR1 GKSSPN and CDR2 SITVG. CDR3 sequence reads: CAWSSGTGSQDTQYF. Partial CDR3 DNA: TGTGCCTGGAGTTCCGGGACTGGGAGCCAAGAC.

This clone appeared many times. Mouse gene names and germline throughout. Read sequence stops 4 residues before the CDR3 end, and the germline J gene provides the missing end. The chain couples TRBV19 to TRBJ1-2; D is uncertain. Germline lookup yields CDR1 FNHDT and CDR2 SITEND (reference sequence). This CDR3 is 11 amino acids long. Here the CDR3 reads CASSRGSDYTF. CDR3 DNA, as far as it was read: TGTGCCAGCAGTCGTGGGTCC. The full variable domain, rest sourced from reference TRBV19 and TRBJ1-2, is GGIITQTPKFLIGQEGQKLTLKCQQNFNHDTMYWYRQDSGKGLRLIYYSITENDLQKGDLSEGYDASREKKSSFSLTVTSAQKNEMAVFLCASSRGSDYTFGSGTRLLVI.

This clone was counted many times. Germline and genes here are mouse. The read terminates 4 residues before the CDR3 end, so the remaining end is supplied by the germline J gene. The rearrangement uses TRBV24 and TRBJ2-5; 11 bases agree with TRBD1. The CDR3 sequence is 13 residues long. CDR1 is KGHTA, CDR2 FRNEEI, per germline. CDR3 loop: CASSRDRGDTQYF. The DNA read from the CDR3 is TGTGCCAGCAGTCGGGACAGGGGGGAC.

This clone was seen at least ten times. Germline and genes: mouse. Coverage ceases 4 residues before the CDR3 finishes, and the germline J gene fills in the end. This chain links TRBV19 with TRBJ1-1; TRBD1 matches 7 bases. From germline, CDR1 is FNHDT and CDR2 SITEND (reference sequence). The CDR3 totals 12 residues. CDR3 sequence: CASRLQGGEVFF. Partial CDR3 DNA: TGTGCCAGCAGGCTCCAGGGGGGA.

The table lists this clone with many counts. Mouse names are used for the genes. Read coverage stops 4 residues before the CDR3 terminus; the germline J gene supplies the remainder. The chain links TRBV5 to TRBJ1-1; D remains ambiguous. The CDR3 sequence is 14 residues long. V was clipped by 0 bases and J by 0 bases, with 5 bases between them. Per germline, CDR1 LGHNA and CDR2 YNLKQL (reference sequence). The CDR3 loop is CASSQDTANTEVFF. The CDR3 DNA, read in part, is TGTGCCAGCAGCCAAGACACAGCAAACACA.

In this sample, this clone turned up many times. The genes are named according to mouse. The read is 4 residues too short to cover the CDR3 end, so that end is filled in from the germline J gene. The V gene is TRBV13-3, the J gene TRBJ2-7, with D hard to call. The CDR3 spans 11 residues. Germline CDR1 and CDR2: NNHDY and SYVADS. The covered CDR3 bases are TGTGCCAGCAGTGTAAGGGAT. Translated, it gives CASSVRD. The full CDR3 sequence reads CASSVRDEQYF.

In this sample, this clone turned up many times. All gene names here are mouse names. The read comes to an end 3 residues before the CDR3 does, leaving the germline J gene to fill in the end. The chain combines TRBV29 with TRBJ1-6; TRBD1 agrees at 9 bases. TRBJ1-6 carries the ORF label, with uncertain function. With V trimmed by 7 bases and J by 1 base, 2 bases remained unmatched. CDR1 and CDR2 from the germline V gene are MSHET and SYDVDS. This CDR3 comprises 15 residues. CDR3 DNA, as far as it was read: TGTGCTAGCAAACAGGGGGCATCCTATAATTCGCCC. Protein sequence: CASKQGASYNSP. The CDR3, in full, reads CASKQGASYNSPLYF.

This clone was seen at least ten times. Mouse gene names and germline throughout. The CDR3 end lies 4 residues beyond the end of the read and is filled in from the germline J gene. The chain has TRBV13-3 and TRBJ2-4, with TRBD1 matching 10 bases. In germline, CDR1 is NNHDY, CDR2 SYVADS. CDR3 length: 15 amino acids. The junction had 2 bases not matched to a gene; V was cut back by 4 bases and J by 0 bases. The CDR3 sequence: CASSRDRGSQNTLYF. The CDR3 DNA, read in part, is TGTGCCAGCAGTCGGGACAGGGGTAGTCAAAAC.

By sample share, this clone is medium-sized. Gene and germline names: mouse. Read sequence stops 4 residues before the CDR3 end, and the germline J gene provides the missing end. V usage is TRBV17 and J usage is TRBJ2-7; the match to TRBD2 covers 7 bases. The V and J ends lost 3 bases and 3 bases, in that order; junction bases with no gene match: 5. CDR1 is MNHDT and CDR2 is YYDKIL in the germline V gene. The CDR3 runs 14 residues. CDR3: CASSSGRGGYEQYF. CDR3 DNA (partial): TGTGCTAGCAGTAGTGGCCGGGGGGGCTAT. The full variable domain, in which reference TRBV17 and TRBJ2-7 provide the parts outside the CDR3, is DTTVKQNPRYKLARVGKPVNLICSQTMNHDTMYWYQKKPNQAPKLLLFYYDKILNREADTFEKFQSSRPNNSFCSLYIGSAGLEYSAMYLCASSSGRGGYEQYFGPGTRLTVL.

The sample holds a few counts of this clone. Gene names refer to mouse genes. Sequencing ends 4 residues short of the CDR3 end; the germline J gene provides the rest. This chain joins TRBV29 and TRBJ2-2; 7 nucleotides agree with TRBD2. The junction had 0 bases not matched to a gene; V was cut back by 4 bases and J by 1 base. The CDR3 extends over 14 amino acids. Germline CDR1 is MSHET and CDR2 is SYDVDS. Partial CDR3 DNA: TGTGCTAGCAGTTCTGGGGGAAACACCGGG. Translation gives CASSSGGNTG. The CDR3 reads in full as CASSSGGNTGQLYF.

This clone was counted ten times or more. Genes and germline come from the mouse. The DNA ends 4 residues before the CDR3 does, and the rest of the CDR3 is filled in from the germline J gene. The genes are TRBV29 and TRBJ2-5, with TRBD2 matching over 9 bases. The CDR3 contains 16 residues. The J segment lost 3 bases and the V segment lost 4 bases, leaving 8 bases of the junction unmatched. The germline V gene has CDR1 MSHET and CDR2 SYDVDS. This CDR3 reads CASSSWGGARQDTQYF. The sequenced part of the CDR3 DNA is TGTGCTAGCAGTTCTTGGGGGGGCGCACGACAAGAC.

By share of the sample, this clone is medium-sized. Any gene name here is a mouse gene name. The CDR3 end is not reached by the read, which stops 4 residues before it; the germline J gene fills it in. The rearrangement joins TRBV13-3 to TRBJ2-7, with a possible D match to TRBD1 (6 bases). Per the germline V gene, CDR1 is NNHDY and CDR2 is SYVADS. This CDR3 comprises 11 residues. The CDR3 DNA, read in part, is TGTGCCAGCAGGGACAGATAT. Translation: CASRDRY. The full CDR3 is CASRDRYEQYF.

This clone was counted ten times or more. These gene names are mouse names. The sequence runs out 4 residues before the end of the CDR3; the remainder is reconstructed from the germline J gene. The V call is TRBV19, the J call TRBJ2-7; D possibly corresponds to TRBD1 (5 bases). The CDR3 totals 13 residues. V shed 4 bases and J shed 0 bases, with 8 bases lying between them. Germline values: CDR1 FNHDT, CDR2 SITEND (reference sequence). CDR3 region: CASSQGFSYEQYF. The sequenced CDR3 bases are TGTGCCAGCAGTCAGGGTTTCTCCTAT.

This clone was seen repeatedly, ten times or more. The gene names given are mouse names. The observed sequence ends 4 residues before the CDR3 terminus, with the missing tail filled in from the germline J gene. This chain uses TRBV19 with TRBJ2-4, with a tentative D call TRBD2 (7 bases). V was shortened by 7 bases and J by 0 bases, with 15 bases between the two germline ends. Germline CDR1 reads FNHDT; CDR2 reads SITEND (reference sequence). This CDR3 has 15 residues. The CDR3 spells CASGGGGASQNTLYF. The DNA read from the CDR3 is TGTGCCAGCGGAGGGGGGGGTGCTAGTCAAAAC.